These T cell receptor beta chains were read from a single sample in a study of blood T cell repertoires in COVID-19. The protocol was immunoSEQ multiplex PCR, while the TCRdb copy is restricted to in-frame clones and leaves out a portion. This sample has more than 150,000 clones, with approximately 88% found just once. The specimen sequenced was peripheral blood. These receptors all come from a woman between 55 and 75 years old with acute or convalescent COVID-19. Each CDR3 is given with its conserved first and last residue. The order of the fields is V gene, clone size, D gene, J gene, CDR3 DNA, CDR3 protein. The D gene is left open where the match is weak. Size values are once, few and many counts, or a class for expanded clones, and some rows have none.

TRBV18,-,TRBD2,TRBJ2-2,TGTGCCAGCTCACCATCGACTAGCGGGGGGGCGAACACCGGGGAGCTGTTTTTT,CASSPSTSGGANTGELFF
TRBV6-6,-,TRBD1,TRBJ1-4,TGTGCCAGCCAAACAGGGGGCACGGCTAATGAAAAACTGTTTTTT,CASQTGGTANEKLFF
TRBV19,once,-,TRBJ1-3,TGTGCCAGTAGAGTCTCGGGACAACTCTCTGGAAACACCATATATTTT,CASRVSGQLSGNTIYF
TRBV4-1,-,-,TRBJ1-5,TGCGCCAGCAGCCCCCGGCGGGGGCTTAATCAGCCCCAGCATTTT,CASSPRRGLNQPQHF
TRBV3-1/TRBV3-2,-,TRBD1,TRBJ2-4,TGTGCCAGCAGCCTCACGACAGGGGGGATGGCCAAAAACATTCAGTACTTC,CASSLTTGGMAKNIQYF
TRBV7-2,-,TRBD1,TRBJ2-1,TGTGCCAGCAGCGGATCCGGGACAGGGTACAATGAGCAGTTCTTC,CASSGSGTGYNEQFF
TRBV4-2,-,-,TRBJ1-6,TGTGCCAGCAGCGAAGGGAGGAGTAATTCACCCCTCCACTTT,CASSEGRSNSPLHF
TRBV6-5,-,-,TRBJ1-2,TGTGCCAGCAGTTACCCGCCCGGCAGGGCCAATGGCTACACCTTC,CASSYPPGRANGYTF
TRBV28,-,-,TRBJ2-3,TGTGCCAGCAGTACTCACGACAGGAGTCCTAGCACAGATACGCAGTATTTT,CASSTHDRSPSTDTQYF
TRBV18,-,-,TRBJ1-3,TGTGCCAGCTCACTAAACAGGGAGAGCTCTGGAAACACCATATATTTT,CASSLNRESSGNTIYF
TRBV2,-,-,TRBJ1-1,TGTGCCAGCATGGGAGGGCGGAACACTGAAGCTTTCTTT,CASMGGRNTEAFF
TRBV4-1,-,TRBD1,TRBJ2-1,TGCGCCAGCAGCCAACCCCGGGACAGGGGCAACAATGAGCAGTTCTTC,CASSQPRDRGNNEQFF
TRBV10-3,-,TRBD2,TRBJ2-7,TGTGCCATCAGTGAGCCCCGAGCGGGGATCTCCTACGAGCAGTACTTC,CAISEPRAGISYEQYF
TRBV12-3/TRBV12-4,-,TRBD1,TRBJ1-2,TGTGCCAGCAGTTTACAGGGGGGCTATGGCTACACCTTC,CASSLQGGYGYTF
TRBV2,-,-,TRBJ2-1,TGTGCCAGCACCCAGGGGTTCATCAACAATGAGCAGTTCTTC,CASTQGFINNEQFF
TRBV19,-,-,TRBJ1-6,TGTGCCAGCGGCAGGGGTGACCCTAATTCACCCCTCCACTTT,CASGRGDPNSPLHF
TRBV7-9,-,-,TRBJ2-5,TGTGCCAGCAGCCTAAATCAAGAGACCCAGTACTTC,CASSLNQETQYF
TRBV5-4,few,TRBD1,TRBJ1-2,TGTGCCAGCAGCTTGAGACAGGGGGCGGGTGGCTACACCTTC,CASSLRQGAGGYTF
TRBV7-2,-,TRBD1,TRBJ2-1,TGTGCCAGCAGACCCGGGACAGGGTCATACAATGAGCAGTTCTTC,CASRPGTGSYNEQFF
TRBV5-4,-,-,TRBJ2-7,TGTGCCAGCACCGCGCGACCAAACAGAGAGCAGTACTTC,CASTARPNREQYF
TRBV18,-,-,TRBJ1-1,TGTGCCAGCTCACCGGGGCTGAACACTGAAGCTTTCTTT,CASSPGLNTEAFF
TRBV6-2/TRBV6-3,-,TRBD1,TRBJ1-1,TGTGCCAGCAGTTACCCCCGGCAGGGGGTAAACGGCACTGAAGCTTTCTTT,CASSYPRQGVNGTEAFF
TRBV19,-,-,TRBJ1-5,TGTGCCAGTAGTATTAAAAGCAATCAGCCCCAGCATTTT,CASSIKSNQPQHF
TRBV19,once,TRBD1,TRBJ1-1,TGTGCCAGTAGGACAGGGAATTATGCTGAAGCTTTCTTT,CASRTGNYAEAFF
TRBV21-1,once,-,TRBJ2-5,TGTGCCAGCAGCAAAGAGGCCCGAGGGGGCCGGGAGACCCAGTACTTC,CASSKEARGGRETQYF
TRBV12-3/TRBV12-4,once,-,TRBJ1-6,TGTGCCAGCAGTTCCAAATATAATTCACCCCTCCACTTT,CASSSKYNSPLHF
TRBV6-1,-,-,TRBJ2-1,TGTGCCAGCAGTGAAGCCGGACTTCGCCAGCAGTTCTTC,CASSEAGLRQQFF
TRBV6-2/TRBV6-3,-,TRBD2,TRBJ2-7,TGTGCCAGCAGTTACGGGGGACTAGCGGGGGACGAGCAGTACTTC,CASSYGGLAGDEQYF
TRBV9,-,TRBD2,TRBJ2-2,TGTGCCAGCAGCACCACTAGCGGGGGGGTCGGCGGGGAGCTGTTTTTT,CASSTTSGGVGGELFF
TRBV3-1/TRBV3-2,-,-,TRBJ2-5,TGTGCCAGCAGCCTAGACGGGGGTTGGGGTAAGAGGGAGACCCAGTACTTC,CASSLDGGWGKRETQYF
TRBV9,-,TRBD2,TRBJ2-1,TGTGCCAGCAGCGGAGGGCCAGTAGCGGGGCCGGGAGTTCATGAGCAGTTCTTC,CASSGGPVAGPGVHEQFF
TRBV5-4,-,TRBD1,TRBJ2-7,TGTGCCAGCAGCTTGGCCGGGGACAGGGCTGCCTACGAGCAGTACTTC,CASSLAGDRAAYEQYF
TRBV4-2,-,-,TRBJ1-5,TGTGCCAGCAGCTCTACGAATCAGCCCCAGCATTTT,CASSSTNQPQHF
TRBV7-8,-,-,TRBJ1-6,TGTGCCAGCAGCTTAGTAGGGAGGAGTTCACCCCTCCACTTT,CASSLVGRSSPLHF
TRBV7-8,-,-,TRBJ1-5,TGTGCCAGCAGCGGGGGGGGAGGTAACAATCAGCCCCAGCATTTT,CASSGGGGNNQPQHF
TRBV6-1,few,-,TRBJ1-5,TGTGCCAGCAGTGACCCAGGGAGGAATCAGCCCCAGCATTTT,CASSDPGRNQPQHF
TRBV6-5,-,TRBD1,TRBJ1-2,TGTGCCAGCAGTTACTCAAGGGGGCCCGGTGGCTACACCTTC,CASSYSRGPGGYTF
TRBV3-1/TRBV3-2,-,TRBD2,TRBJ2-3,TGTGCCAGCAGCCAAGGGGAGCGGGGGAACACAGATACGCAGTATTTT,CASSQGERGNTDTQYF
TRBV19,few,-,TRBJ2-1,TGTGCCAGTAGTAACACTCGGCGGGGGCACAATGAGCAGTTCTTC,CASSNTRRGHNEQFF
TRBV6-4,-,-,TRBJ1-5,TGTGCCAGCAGCGTCGGGAGGAATAGCAATCAGCCCCAGCATTTT,CASSVGRNSNQPQHF
TRBV3-1/TRBV3-2,-,-,TRBJ2-7,TGTGCCAGCAGCCGTGACGGGTCATGGAGCGAGCAGTACTTC,CASSRDGSWSEQYF
TRBV7-3,-,-,TRBJ2-6,TGTGCCAGCAGCTTAACGGCTCAGTCTGGGGCCAACGTCCTGACTTTC,CASSLTAQSGANVLTF
TRBV24-1,-,-,TRBJ2-5,TGTGCCACCAGTGAGGTTGAGATGTTTCGAGAGACCCAGTACTTC,CATSEVEMFRETQYF
TRBV19,-,TRBD1,TRBJ2-7,TGTGCCAGTAGTATTCAGGACAGGCCTTCCTACGAGCAGTACTTC,CASSIQDRPSYEQYF